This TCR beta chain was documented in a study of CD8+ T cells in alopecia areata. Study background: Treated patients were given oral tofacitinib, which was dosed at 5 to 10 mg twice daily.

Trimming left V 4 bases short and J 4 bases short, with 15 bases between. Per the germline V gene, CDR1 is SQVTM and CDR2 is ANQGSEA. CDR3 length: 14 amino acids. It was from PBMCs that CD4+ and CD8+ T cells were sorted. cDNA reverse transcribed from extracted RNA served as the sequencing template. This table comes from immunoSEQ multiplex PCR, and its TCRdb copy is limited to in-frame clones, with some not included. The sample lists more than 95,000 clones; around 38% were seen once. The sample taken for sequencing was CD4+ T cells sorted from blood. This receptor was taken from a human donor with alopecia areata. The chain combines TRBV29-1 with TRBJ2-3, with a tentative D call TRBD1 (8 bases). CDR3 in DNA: TGCAGCGTTGCCCCACAGGGGGGGGCAGATACGCAGTATTTT. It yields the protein CSVAPQGGADTQYF.